This T cell receptor (beta chain) was captured by sequencing in a study of cytomegalovirus exposure and HLA in healthy donors. Study in general: Out of about 190 million T cells, an earlier analysis found about 100 million unique TCR beta sequences in total.

This CDR3 contains 14 residues. The germline gives CDR1 SGHRS, CDR2 YFSETQ. Losses at the gene ends were 4 bases for V and 5 bases for J; bases not matched to a gene: 5. This PCR relied on a set of 60 Vbeta primers and 13 Jbeta primers. Study processing details: In a later analysis, 79 million or so unique TCR beta chains included roughly 11 million shared by two or more donors. Clones were read by immunoSEQ multiplex PCR, and TCRdb kept only the in-frame ones, dropping some. V, J and clone size were drawn from that table, and D and trimming were deduced from the DNA. The repertoire holds under 150,000 clones, with about 80% as singletons.

Sequencing was carried out using PBMCs. The clonotype comes from a man between 18 and 35 years old in good health and CMV-seronegative. This chain uses TRBV5-1 with TRBJ2-2; 7 nucleotides align to TRBD2. CDR3 sequence: CASSRLGGTGELFF. In nucleotides, the CDR3 is TGCGCCAGCAGCCGACTGGGGGGGACCGGGGAGCTGTTTTTT.